The source of this T cell receptor beta chain is a study of early T cells in non-severe SARS-CoV-2 infection. In the study overall: The authors sequenced bulk RNA from unsorted whole blood, leaving chains unpaired.

This clonotype showed up many times. The antigen remains undetermined. Unique molecular identifiers were added to individual cDNA molecules. MiXCR was run by TCRdb on the 5' RACE reads, yielding one entry per CDR3 protein. The sample gives tens of thousands of distinct CDR3 sequences, 4.6% of which show up once; approximately 6% is in the top ten. Germline V gene sequence: CDR1 DFQATT, CDR2 SNEGSKA (reference sequence). This CDR3 comprises 14 residues. V lost 4 bases, J lost 1 base, and 11 bases lay in between. Study outcomes and limitations: Anti-spike CD8 specificities were favored by VDJdb matching, whose results missed private and CD4 specificities.

Source: whole blood, taken at baseline. The V gene is TRBV20-1, the J gene TRBJ2-1; D remains ambiguous. This TCR came from an adult who was a healthcare worker with PCR-confirmed SARS-CoV-2 infection or an uninfected control (not recorded which). Here the CDR3 reads CSATVYESYNEQFF. As DNA, the CDR3 is TGCAGTGCTACAGTATACGAATCCTACAATGAGCAGTTCTTC.